The text below deals with one T cell receptor (beta chain). Some clones are missing from TCRdb's copy, which holds only in-frame ones; the method was immunoSEQ multiplex PCR. The sample carries about 120,000 clones, about 86% recorded once. Per the germline V gene, CDR1 is MDHEN and CDR2 is SYDVKM. CDR3 length: 14 residues. V lost 2 bases and J 3 bases, leaving 8 bases between the germline ends. The data are from a study of blood T cell repertoires in COVID-19. This TCR came from a woman in her forties or fifties with acute or convalescent COVID-19. Material: peripheral blood. The chain combines TRBV28 with TRBJ1-5; D gene unclear. The CDR3 DNA reads TGTGCCAGCAGTTTAGCCGGTTTCAATCAGCCCCAGCATTTT. Translated, it gives CASSLAGFNQPQHF.